Each of the 28 T cell receptor beta chains below was sequenced from the same sample in a study of T cell responses to AZD1222 COVID-19 vaccine. Only in-frame clones appear in the TCRdb table, and some are missing; sequencing was by immunoSEQ multiplex PCR. This sample carries around 6,000 clones, over 75% of them seen once, and the ten largest clones take 15%. The material was peripheral blood, obtained 28 days after the second AZD1222 dose. The receptors here all came from an adult who received the AZD1222 COVID-19 vaccine.

The chain carries TRBV11-1 and TRBJ2-1, with TRBD2 matching over 9 bases. The ends lost 3 bases at V and 4 bases at J; junction bases unmatched: 7. Germline assignment: CDR1 SGHAT and CDR2 FQDESV (reference sequence). The CDR3 is 16 amino acids. The CDR3 DNA is TGTGCCAGCAGCTTTGCTCGACTAGCGGTTTACAATGAGCAGTTCTTC. Its translation: CASSFARLAVYNEQFF.

This chain connects TRBV3-1 (or the pseudogene TRBV3-2) to TRBJ1-3; D unclear. Trimming cost V 3 bases and J 2 bases, with 8 bases left between them. The CDR3 extends over 14 amino acids. Germline V gives CDR1 LGHDT, CDR2 YNNKEL (reference sequence). In nucleotides, the CDR3 is TGTGCCAGCAGCCAGGAAAGCCCTGGAAACACCATATATTTT. The encoded protein is CASSQESPGNTIYF.

This chain joins TRBV21-1 and TRBJ1-1. TRBV21-1 is flagged as a pseudogene. This CDR3 has 14 amino acids. For the CDR3, the DNA is TGTGCCAGCAGCCCCAGACCAATGAACACTGAAGCTTTCTTT. This codes for CASSPRPMNTEAFF.

The gene calls are TRBV27 and TRBJ2-5; D possibly corresponds to TRBD2 (5 bases). The CDR3 has 16 amino acids. V lost 2 bases to trimming and J lost 5 bases, with 18 bases between them. CDR1 and CDR2 (germline): MNHEY, SMNVEV (reference sequence). The CDR3 region has the DNA TGTGCCAGCAGTTTAGGTCGTAGATGGGAGAGGGAGACCCAGTACTTC. Translated, it gives CASSLGRRWERETQYF.

This chain uses TRBV28 with TRBJ1-4, with 8 bases lining up with TRBD1. Germline loops: CDR1 MDHEN, CDR2 SYDVKM. V gave up 3 bases and J gave up 7 bases; unmatched junction bases: 10. The CDR3 loop spans 16 amino acids. The DNA for the CDR3 is TGTGCCAGCAGTTTGCCTCAGGGGGCGCATCCTGAAAAACTGTTTTTT. It codes for CASSLPQGAHPEKLFF.

V gene TRBV12-3 or TRBV12-4 combines with J gene TRBJ1-1; D remains unclear. The germline V and J ends were trimmed by 3 bases and 1 base, with 6 bases remaining between them. The CDR3 has 13 amino acids. The CDR3 nucleotides are TGTGCCAGCAGTTTGATGCGGAACACTGAAGCTTTCTTT. The encoded protein is CASSLMRNTEAFF.

The gene calls are TRBV9 and TRBJ1-1; 7 bases match TRBD1. CDR1 SGDLS and CDR2 YYNGEE come from the germline V gene. V shed 5 bases, J shed 0 bases, and the junction held 1 base outside the gene matches. The CDR3 runs 13 residues. The CDR3 coding sequence is TGTGCCAGCAGGGGACAGCTGAACACTGAAGCTTTCTTT. Protein sequence: CASRGQLNTEAFF.

The V and J genes are TRBV5-1 and TRBJ2-2; D is perhaps TRBD2 (5 bases). V gave up 2 bases and J gave up 6 bases, with 14 bases separating them. This CDR3 comprises 15 residues. The V gene's germline CDR1 is SGHRS and CDR2 YFSETQ. The CDR3 DNA reads TGCGCCAGCAGCTTTAGTGTCAGGACTGCCGGGGAGCTGTTTTTT. Its translation: CASSFSVRTAGELFF.

The rearrangement joins TRBV4-1 to TRBJ1-2; D unclear. The V end was cut by 1 base, the J end by 2 bases, with 11 bases between. The length of the CDR3 is 15 residues. CDR1 is MGHRA, CDR2 YSYEKL, per germline. The CDR3: CASSQVGTVNYGYTF. CDR3 in DNA: TGCGCCAGCAGCCAAGTAGGAACTGTAAACTATGGCTACACCTTC.

The rearrangement uses TRBV10-3 and TRBJ2-7; tentative D call: TRBD2 (5 bases). The CDR3 extends over 13 amino acids. Germline V gene lookup returns CDR1 ENHRY and CDR2 SYGVKD. The V and J ends lost 0 bases and 7 bases respectively, with 10 bases between them. CDR3 in DNA: TGTGCCATCAGTGAGTCGGGGAGTAAGGAGCAGTACTTC. This sequence encodes CAISESGSKEQYF.

The V call is TRBV29-1, the J call TRBJ2-7; D may be TRBD2 (5 bases). This CDR3 has 14 amino acids. Germline CDR1 reads SQVTM; CDR2 reads ANQGSEA. Trimming removed 4 bases at V and 3 bases at J, with 16 bases between. The CDR3 protein is CSVARRGFIYEQYF. CDR3 DNA: TGCAGCGTTGCGCGCAGAGGGTTTATCTACGAGCAGTACTTC.

V usage is TRBV27 and J usage is TRBJ1-2; D remains ambiguous. Trimming left V 2 bases short and J 4 bases short, with 11 bases between. Germline values: CDR1 MNHEY, CDR2 SMNVEV (reference sequence). The CDR3 totals 14 residues. The CDR3, as DNA: TGTGCCAGCAGTTTAGGCGCCAGTTCCTATGGCTACACCTTC. It codes for CASSLGASSYGYTF.

This chain joins TRBV7-9 and TRBJ1-6; weak D call: TRBD1 (5 bases). The V end was cut by 7 bases, the J end by 10 bases, with 20 bases between. The CDR3 runs 15 residues. CDR1 and CDR2 (germline): SEHNR, FQNEAQ (reference sequence). Here the CDR3 DNA reads TGTGCCAGCACCCCACCGAGTGGCAGGGACTCACCCCTCCACTTT. The encoded protein is CASTPPSGRDSPLHF.

The chain carries TRBV27 and TRBJ1-5, with TRBD1 matching 10 bases. Germline trimming cut 5 bases from V and 0 bases from J; bases unmatched to any gene: 13. This CDR3 region has 19 residues. From germline, CDR1 is MNHEY and CDR2 SMNVEV (reference sequence). The CDR3 DNA reads TGTGCCAGCAGTCCCGGGACAGGGGTTTATGCAGGTAGCAATCAGCCCCAGCATTTT. This encodes CASSPGTGVYAGSNQPQHF.

The genes are TRBV5-1 and TRBJ2-1; D remains unclear. Germline lookup yields CDR1 SGHRS and CDR2 YFSETQ. The CDR3 has 13 amino acids. V was pared by 0 bases and J by 9 bases, with 10 bases between. CDR3 coding DNA: TGCGCCAGCAGCTTGGCCCCCCTAGGTGAGCAGTTCTTC. It codes for CASSLAPLGEQFF.

The rearrangement links TRBV24-1 to TRBJ2-2, with a weak D call TRBD1 (5 bases). CDR3 length equals 14 residues. The ends were cut back, 8 bases at V and 0 bases at J, with 9 bases in the middle. Germline values: CDR1 KGHDR, CDR2 SFDVKD. The CDR3 DNA reads as TGTGCCACCAAGCAGGGTTCGAACACCGGGGAGCTGTTTTTT. Amino acid sequence: CATKQGSNTGELFF.

This clone has a handful of counts. V usage is TRBV7-2 and J usage is TRBJ2-7; D gene unclear. V lost 4 bases and J lost 2, with 12 bases in between. Germline V gene data show CDR1 as SGHTA and CDR2 as FQGNSA. This CDR3 comprises 14 residues. CDR3 in amino acids: CASSSQPTTYEQYF. CDR3 coding DNA: TGTGCCAGCAGCTCACAACCCACAACCTACGAGCAGTACTTC.

The chain joins TRBV6-5 to TRBJ2-1; 8 bases agree with TRBD2. From germline, CDR1 is MNHEY and CDR2 SVGAGI. The ends lost 2 bases at V and 7 bases at J; junction bases unmatched: 7. The CDR3 length is 15 residues. CDR3 region: CASSYQSGSLNEQFF. CDR3 DNA sequence: TGTGCCAGCAGTTACCAAAGCGGGAGCCTTAATGAGCAGTTCTTC.

The chain has TRBV4-3 and TRBJ2-3; no reliable D call. Per germline, CDR1 LGHNA and CDR2 YSLEER. V was cut by 1 base and J by 2 bases, with 13 bases left in between. The CDR3 runs to 16 residues. The CDR3 DNA reads as TGCGCCAGCAGCCAAGGAGCGACTTCCCTCACAGATACGCAGTATTTT. Its translation is CASSQGATSLTDTQYF.

The genes are TRBV9 and TRBJ2-1; TRBD2 agrees at 10 bases. J lost 8 bases, V lost 3 bases, and 2 bases had no gene match. Germline assignment: CDR1 SGDLS and CDR2 YYNGEE. The CDR3 has 13 residues. In DNA form, the CDR3 reads TGTGCCAGCAGCGAGGGGACTAGCGATGAGCAGTTCTTC. As protein: CASSEGTSDEQFF.

V usage is TRBV7-9 and J usage is TRBJ2-7, with 8 bases that match TRBD1. The CDR3 has 13 residues. Germline V gene data show CDR1 as SEHNR and CDR2 as FQNEAQ (reference sequence). J was trimmed by 10 bases and V by 5 bases; bases with no gene match: 10. The DNA of the CDR3 is TGTGCCAGCAGCGAAGGACAGGGTAGAGGTCAGTACTTC. Its translation: CASSEGQGRGQYF.

This clone was counted a few times. The rearrangement links TRBV9 to TRBJ2-5; D gene unclear. CDR1 is SGDLS and CDR2 is YYNGEE in the germline V gene. Trimming took off 0 bases at V and 5 bases at J, with 20 bases between the two ends. The CDR3 is 17 amino acids. CDR3 coding DNA: TGTGCCAGCAGCGTAGCCGCGCAACCCCAGCCTGGGGAGACCCAGTACTTC. This encodes CASSVAAQPQPGETQYF.

The chain has TRBV11-3 and TRBJ2-3, with 9 positions matching TRBD2. There are 14 residues in the CDR3. Germline CDR1 SGHNT, CDR2 YENEEA. Trimming took 4 bases from V and 6 from J; bases not matched to a gene: 5. The chain's CDR3 is CASSSIAGVDTQYF. The CDR3 DNA sequence: TGTGCCAGCAGCTCTATAGCGGGAGTCGATACGCAGTATTTT.

The chain couples TRBV28 to TRBJ1-2, with 10 bases that match TRBD1. With V trimmed by 5 bases and J by 3 bases, 9 bases remained unmatched. In germline, CDR1 is MDHEN, CDR2 SYDVKM. The CDR3 is 16 residues long. CDR3 sequence (DNA): TGTGCCAGCAGTAGCCCCGGGACAGGGGCTGACTATGGCTACACCTTC. As protein: CASSSPGTGADYGYTF.

The chain carries TRBV6-5 and TRBJ2-1, with 10 bases fitting TRBD2. The CDR3 consists of 15 residues. V lost 0 bases and J lost 8; bases outside the gene matches: 4. Germline lookup yields CDR1 MNHEY and CDR2 SVGAGI. CDR3 protein: CASSYSSLAGDEQFF. CDR3 in DNA: TGTGCCAGCAGTTACTCGTCCCTAGCGGGAGATGAGCAGTTCTTC.

The chain is built from TRBV28 and TRBJ1-5; 7 bases are a match to TRBD1. V was clipped by 8 bases and J by 3 bases; unmatched bases: 10. Per the germline V gene, CDR1 is MDHEN and CDR2 is SYDVKM. CDR3 length equals 15 residues. CDR3 nucleotide sequence: TGTGCCAGCGCCTATGGCGGGACAGTCAATCAGCCCCAGCATTTT. This sequence encodes CASAYGGTVNQPQHF.

The chain employs TRBV27 and TRBJ1-3, with unresolved D. The CDR3 length is 14 residues. CDR1 is MNHEY and CDR2 is SMNVEV in the germline V gene (reference sequence). Trimming removed 4 bases at V and 4 bases at J, with 11 bases between. The CDR3 DNA reads as TGTGCCAGCAGTTCGCAGGTGGAAGGAAACACCATATATTTT. Translating gives CASSSQVEGNTIYF.

The chain has TRBV5-1 and TRBJ1-1, with a tentative D call TRBD1 (5 bases). From germline, CDR1 is SGHRS and CDR2 YFSETQ. This CDR3 has 13 amino acids. Trimming shortened V by 4 bases and J by 4 bases, and 11 bases separated the two germline ends. This CDR3 is CASSPQGGTEAFF. The CDR3 DNA is TGCGCCAGCAGCCCCCAGGGAGGCACTGAAGCTTTCTTT.